This TCR beta chain was sequenced in a study of cytomegalovirus exposure and HLA in healthy donors. The CDR3 has 16 residues. Germline lookup yields CDR1 SQVTM and CDR2 ANQGSEA. The ends were cut back, 6 bases at V and 0 bases at J, with 18 bases in the middle. The PCR made use of 60 Vbeta and 13 Jbeta primers. Per the original methods: A later analysis tallied some 80 million unique TCR beta chains, approximately 10 million of them shared. Method: immunoSEQ multiplex PCR; TCRdb's copy keeps in-frame clones and lacks some. V and J calls and clone size are given by that table; D and trimming were obtained from the DNA. The sample carries around 150,000 clones, around four fifths recorded once.

The TCR was taken from a man aged 18-30 years in good health and CMV-seropositive. The chain has TRBV29-1 and TRBJ2-4; D is perhaps TRBD2 (7 bases). Sequenced input: PBMCs. CDR3 loop: CSVVVGGPIAKNIQYF. CDR3 DNA: TGCAGCGTGGTAGTGGGGGGGCCAATAGCCAAAAACATTCAGTACTTC. Combining the CDR3 with reference TRBV29-1 and TRBJ2-4 gives the whole variable domain SAVISQKPSRDICQRGTSLTIQCQVDSQVTMMFWYRQQPGQSLTLIATANQGSEATYESGFVIDKFPISRPNLTFSTLTVSNMSPEDSSIYLCSVVVGGPIAKNIQYFGAGTRLSVL.